The clone carrying this T cell receptor beta chain was counted a single time. Its antigen remains unidentified. The CDR3 contains 12 residues. Trimming stripped 4 bases from V and 7 bases from J, with 9 bases between. Germline V CDR1 and CDR2: SGHRS, YFSETQ. Each PCR replicate from the sorted subsets contained around 0.2 ug DNA, which is tens of thousands of T cell genomes. This table comes from immunoSEQ multiplex PCR, and its TCRdb copy is limited to in-frame clones, with some not included. The table lists around 550,000 clones, 90% to 97% of them singletons, with 0.06% in the top ten. This entry belongs to a study of shared clonotypes between healthy human individuals. Notes on the study in general: Donor clonotype sharing was expected to depend on sequencing depth. Clonotypes shared by all four donors outscored non-shared clonotypes in generation probability.

The rearrangement links TRBV5-1 to TRBJ2-1, with no clear D. Sequenced input: naive CD4+ T cells sorted from blood. Subset here: CD45RA+ positively selected. This receptor was identified in a woman aged 25 to 39 in good health. The chain's CDR3 is CASSIDGNEQFF. Here the CDR3 DNA reads TGCGCCAGCAGCATCGACGGGAATGAGCAGTTCTTC.